A single T cell receptor beta chain is shown here with its context. As processed by the authors: Reference gene primer amplification in the assay estimated nucleated cell counts. Clones were read by immunoSEQ multiplex PCR, and TCRdb kept only the in-frame ones, dropping some. That table gives V, J and clone size, and the DNA gave D and trimming. The profile shows about 70,000 clones, roughly 84% of them singletons. This specimen belongs to a study of blood T cell repertoires in COVID-19. Turning to the study itself: Spain, Italy and the United States supplied samples that represented acute and convalescent COVID-19. From T cells, B-cell-depleted T cells, or PBMCs came the material, which was cDNA or gDNA.

Losses at the gene ends were 2 bases for V and 5 bases for J; bases not matched to a gene: 3. From germline, CDR1 is ENHRY and CDR2 SYGVKD. This CDR3 contains 14 residues. This sequence was found in a woman aged 18-35 years with acute or convalescent COVID-19. The material sequenced was peripheral blood. This chain uses TRBV10-3 with TRBJ2-1, with 7 bases that match TRBD2. The CDR3 coding sequence is TGTGCCATCAGTGAGGAGGGACTAAACAATGAGCAGTTCTTC. Residues: CAISEEGLNNEQFF.